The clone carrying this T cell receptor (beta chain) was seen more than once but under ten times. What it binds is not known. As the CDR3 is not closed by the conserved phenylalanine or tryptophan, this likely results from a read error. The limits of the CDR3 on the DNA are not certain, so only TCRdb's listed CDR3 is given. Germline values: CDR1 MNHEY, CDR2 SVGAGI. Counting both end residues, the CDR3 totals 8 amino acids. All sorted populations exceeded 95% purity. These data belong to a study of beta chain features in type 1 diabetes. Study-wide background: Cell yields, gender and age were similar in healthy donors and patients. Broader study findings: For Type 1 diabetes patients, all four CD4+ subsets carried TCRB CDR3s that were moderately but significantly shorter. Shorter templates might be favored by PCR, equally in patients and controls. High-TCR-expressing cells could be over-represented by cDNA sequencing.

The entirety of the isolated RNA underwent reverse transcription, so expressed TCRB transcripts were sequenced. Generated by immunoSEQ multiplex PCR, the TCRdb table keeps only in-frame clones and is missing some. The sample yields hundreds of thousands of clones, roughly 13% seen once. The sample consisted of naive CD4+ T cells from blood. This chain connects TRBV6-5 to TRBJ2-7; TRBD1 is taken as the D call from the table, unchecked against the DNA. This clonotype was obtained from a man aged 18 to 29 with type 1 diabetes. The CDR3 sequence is CASPHRVL.